This T cell receptor (beta chain) was documented in a study of blood T cell repertoires in COVID-19. About the study: Acute and convalescent COVID-19 specimens originated in the United States, Italy and Spain.

Original handling: Scientists estimated how many nucleated cells there were by amplifying reference gene primers. Assay used: immunoSEQ multiplex PCR; TCRdb lists only in-frame clones, some missing. V and J calls and clone size are as listed in that table; D and trimming were resolved from the DNA. Of approximately 350,000 clones detected, about 86% appear once; the ten largest clones hold 7.1%. CDR1 is LGHNA, CDR2 YNFKEQ, per germline. Trimming stripped 0 bases from V and 5 bases from J, with 17 bases between. This CDR3 has 17 amino acids. The sequencing input was peripheral blood. This receptor was taken from a woman in her sixties with COVID-19, enrolled during active disease. The chain uses TRBV4-2 and TRBJ1-5; D ambiguous. The DNA for the CDR3 is TGTGCCAGCAGCCAAGATCACATGGCAGAAGCGGATCAGCCCCAGCATTTT. Amino acids: CASSQDHMAEADQPQHF.